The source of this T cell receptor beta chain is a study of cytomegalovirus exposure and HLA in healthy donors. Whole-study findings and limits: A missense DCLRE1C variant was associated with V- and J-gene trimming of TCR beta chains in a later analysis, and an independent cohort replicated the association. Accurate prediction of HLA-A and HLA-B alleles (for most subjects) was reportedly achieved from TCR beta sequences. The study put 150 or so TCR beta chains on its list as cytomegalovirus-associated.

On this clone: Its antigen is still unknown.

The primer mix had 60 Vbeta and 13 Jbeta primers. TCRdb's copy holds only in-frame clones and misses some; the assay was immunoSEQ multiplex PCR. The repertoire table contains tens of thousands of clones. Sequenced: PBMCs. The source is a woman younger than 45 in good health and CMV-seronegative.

The CDR3 coding sequence is TGTGCCAGCAGCTTAGGCGGGGGGGCGTCAGATACGCAGTATTTT. It translates to CASSLGGGASDTQYF. This chain connects TRBV5-6 to TRBJ2-3; 9 bases map to TRBD2. This CDR3 has 15 amino acids. Germline-derived CDR1 and CDR2 are SGHDT and YYEEEE. V dropped 2 bases and J dropped 4; count of bases not matched to a gene: 5.